Following are 10 T cell receptor beta chains from one sample sequenced in a study of beta chain features in type 1 diabetes. The authors reverse transcribed all of the isolated RNA, so sequencing captured expressed TCRB transcripts. Repertoires were generated with immunoSEQ multiplex PCR, while TCRdb's copy carries only in-frame clones and drops some. The sample records 450,000 or so clones, over 9.5% being singletons. The sequenced material came from naive CD4+ T cells from blood. All receptors come from a woman aged 18-30 years in good health.

This chain links TRBV2 with TRBJ2-4; D perhaps matches TRBD2 (6 bases). Deletions cut 1 base from V and 8 bases from J, with 12 bases between. The CDR3 contains 14 residues. Germline V gives CDR1 SNHLY, CDR2 FYNNEI. The CDR3 region is CASSEGGGDHIQYF. CDR3 in DNA: TGTGCCAGCAGTGAAGGGGGCGGGGATCACATTCAGTACTTC.

Written as DNA, the CDR3 is TGCGCCAGCAGCTTGGGAGGTGCGGGGACATGGAGCTATGGCTACACCTTC. Its translation is CASSLGGAGTWSYGYTF. The chain combines TRBV5-1 with TRBJ1-2; perhaps TRBD1 as D (6 bases). Trimming left V 0 bases short and J 4 bases short, with 19 bases between. The CDR3 consists of 17 residues. Germline-derived CDR1 and CDR2 are SGHRS and YFSETQ.

This clone has just a few counts. The chain combines TRBV7-9 with TRBJ2-3; TRBD2 is a possible D gene (6 bases). The V gene's germline CDR1 is SEHNR and CDR2 FQNEAQ (reference sequence). Trimming shortened V by 0 bases and J by 1 base, and 11 bases separated the two germline ends. The CDR3 contains 16 residues. CDR3 DNA: TGTGCCAGCAGCTTAGCGTGGTCTAGCGGCACAGATACGCAGTATTTT. Its protein is CASSLAWSSGTDTQYF.

J is TRBJ2-1 and V is TRBV7-9; D gene unclear. Per germline, CDR1 SEHNR and CDR2 FQNEAQ (reference sequence). The V end was cut by 5 bases, the J end by 4 bases, with 18 bases between. The CDR3 extends over 16 amino acids. CDR3 residues: CASSTRHSSRYNEQFF. CDR3 bases: TGTGCCAGCAGCACGCGACACTCATCTCGGTACAATGAGCAGTTCTTC.

This clone was found once. The gene calls are TRBV5-6 and TRBJ2-3; tentatively, D is TRBD2 (6 bases). V dropped 0 bases and J dropped 3 bases, with 8 bases sitting between them. In germline, CDR1 is SGHDT, CDR2 YYEEEE. This CDR3 has 14 amino acids. CDR3 DNA: TGTGCCAGCAGCTTGGAGGGAGGTACAGATACGCAGTATTTT. As protein: CASSLEGGTDTQYF.

The J gene is TRBJ2-2, the V gene TRBV15, with unresolved D. The V and J ends lost 0 bases and 9 bases respectively, with 5 bases between them. There are 12 residues in the CDR3. Per germline, CDR1 LNHNV and CDR2 YYDKDF (reference sequence). The CDR3 DNA is TGTGCCACCAGCAGAGATGGGTGGGAGCTGTTTTTT. Encoded protein: CATSRDGWELFF.

The chain carries TRBV29-1 and TRBJ2-2; TRBD1 matches at 9 bases. Germline V gives CDR1 SQVTM, CDR2 ANQGSEA. The CDR3 covers 14 residues. With 7 bases clipped from V and 1 base from J, the junction kept 4 bases outside the gene matches. CDR3 sequence: CSGGQGLNTGELFF. The CDR3 DNA follows: TGCAGCGGCGGACAGGGGTTGAACACCGGGGAGCTGTTTTTT.

This clone has a handful of counts. The V gene is TRBV5-1, the J gene TRBJ2-5; possibly TRBD2 for D (6 bases). V was shortened by 5 bases and J by 5 bases, with 16 bases between the two germline ends. The germline V gene encodes CDR1 SGHRS and CDR2 YFSETQ. This CDR3 has 14 amino acids. The CDR3 spells CASRAGTPRETQYF. The CDR3 bases are TGCGCCAGCAGAGCCGGGACTCCTAGGGAGACCCAGTACTTC.

The gene calls are TRBV18 and TRBJ2-1; D might be TRBD2 (5 bases). This CDR3 spans 13 amino acids. Germline V gene data show CDR1 as KGHSH and CDR2 as LQKENI. The V and J ends lost 0 bases and 12 bases respectively, with 12 bases between them. The CDR3 sequence is CASSPPGLRAQFF. The CDR3 DNA reads TGTGCCAGCTCACCACCGGGCCTGAGGGCGCAGTTCTTC.

This clone was seen only a few times. The rearrangement links TRBV5-1 to TRBJ2-1; 9 bases agree with TRBD1. Unmatched junction bases numbered 4, after V lost 3 bases and J lost 0 bases. Per germline, CDR1 SGHRS and CDR2 YFSETQ. The length of the CDR3 is 16 residues. The CDR3 here is CASSSGQGSSYNEQFF. The DNA of the CDR3 is TGCGCCAGCAGCTCCGGACAGGGGAGCTCCTACAATGAGCAGTTCTTC.